Listed below are T cell receptor beta chains from one sample, sequenced in a study of post-analysis software for immune sequencing data. MiXCR, applied by TCRdb to the PCR reads, yields one record per CDR3 protein. The table has about 500,000 distinct CDR3 sequences, 45% seen once. The specimen sequenced was blood. Receptors were obtained from a girl aged 5-17 years with multiple sclerosis. Both conserved end residues are part of each CDR3. The D gene is left open where the match is weak. Size is stated for part of the rows, as once, few or many counts, or as a class when the clone is expanded.

d_call j_call v_call clone_size cdr3_nt cdr3_aa
TRBD2 TRBJ2-3 TRBV4-2 - TGTGCCAGCAGCCAGCGACTAGCGGGCGACACAGATACGCAGTATTTT CASSQRLAGDTDTQYF
TRBD1 TRBJ1-5 TRBV5-1 - TGCGCCAGCAGTTCGACAGGGGGAAGGGGTCAGCCCCAGCATTTT CASSSTGGRGQPQHF
TRBD1 TRBJ2-1 TRBV5-1 - TGCGCCAGCAGCTTTACGACAGGGGCAGGGTCCTACAATGAGCAGTTCTTC CASSFTTGAGSYNEQFF
- TRBJ1-2 TRBV4-3 - TGCGCCAGCAGCCAAGATTTGAGGGAAACCTATGGCTACACCTTC CASSQDLRETYGYTF
- TRBJ2-1 TRBV5-6 - TGTGCCAGCACCTTGGACTATGAGCAGTTCTTC CASTLDYEQFF
TRBD1 TRBJ1-2 TRBV7-2 - TGTGCCAGCAGCATACGACAGGGGAACCCCTATGGCTACACCTTC CASSIRQGNPYGYTF
TRBD1 TRBJ1-2 TRBV10-3 few TGTGCCATCAAGACCGGGACAGGACCCTCTAACTATGGCTACACCTTC CAIKTGTGPSNYGYTF
TRBD1 TRBJ2-7 TRBV29-1 few TGCAGCGTTGATACCGGACAGGGCTACGAGCAGTACTTC CSVDTGQGYEQYF
- TRBJ2-7 TRBV11-2 once TGTGCCAGCAGCCAAGAGACCGGGACCAACTCCTACGAGCAGTACTTC CASSQETGTNSYEQYF
TRBD2 TRBJ2-1 TRBV5-1 - TGCGCCAGCAGCTCGGGACTAGCGGGAGTCGACAATGAGCAGTTCTTC CASSSGLAGVDNEQFF
TRBD2 TRBJ2-7 TRBV20-1 once TGCAGTGCTAGAGAAACGCGGGGGACCTACGAGCAGTACTTC CSARETRGTYEQYF
- TRBJ2-1 TRBV6-4 few TGTGCCAGCAGTGACAGAGGCGGAGAGGCCTACAATGAGCAGTTCTTC CASSDRGGEAYNEQFF
- TRBJ1-5 TRBV20-1 - TGCAGTGCTAGAGATGGAAGAACCATCAGCAATCAGCCCCAGCATTTT CSARDGRTISNQPQHF
TRBD1 TRBJ2-6 TRBV5-1 once TGCGCCAGCAGCATGCCGGGACAGGCTATATCTGGGGCCAACGTCCTGACTTTC CASSMPGQAISGANVLTF
TRBD1 TRBJ2-5 TRBV12-3/TRBV12-4 few TGTGCCAGCAGTGCCCGGGACAGTAAAGAGACCCAGTACTTC CASSARDSKETQYF
TRBD2 TRBJ2-5 TRBV6-2/TRBV6-3 many TGTGCCAGCAGCTTAGCGGGAGGACGAGAGACCCAGTACTTC CASSLAGGRETQYF
- TRBJ1-2 TRBV7-2 - TGTGCCAGCAGCCCCGGATCCTTTCCCGATGGCTACACCTTC CASSPGSFPDGYTF
TRBD2 TRBJ2-7 TRBV27 - TGTGCCAGCAGTTTAGTGTGGCTAGCGGGAGACGAGCAGTACTTC CASSLVWLAGDEQYF
- TRBJ2-7 TRBV20-1 - TGCAGTGCTAGAGGTCCAGGCAGCGCCTACGAGCAGTACTTC CSARGPGSAYEQYF
- TRBJ2-7 TRBV5-6 many TGTGCCAGCAGCTTGGCCGGGGCGACCTACGAGCAGTACTTC CASSLAGATYEQYF
TRBD1 TRBJ2-3 TRBV20-1 - TGCAGTGCTAACCACAGGGGGGTGGATACGCAGTATTTT CSANHRGVDTQYF
- TRBJ2-5 TRBV6-5 few TGTGCCAGCAGCGGGACGGCCGCTAGGGAGACCCAGTACTTC CASSGTAARETQYF
TRBD1 TRBJ1-6 TRBV20-1 - TGCAGTGGGTCCGGGACAGGGCGAAATTCACCCCTCCACTTT CSGSGTGRNSPLHF
- TRBJ2-7 TRBV4-1 few TGCGCCAGCAGCCAAGTCCCATACATGCCCGGGAGCGAGCAGTACTTC CASSQVPYMPGSEQYF
- TRBJ1-5 TRBV20-1 few TGCAGTGCTAGTATCTGGGGGCGAGGCAATCAGCCCCAGCATTTT CSASIWGRGNQPQHF
TRBD1 TRBJ1-5 TRBV12-5 - TGTGCTAGGGGGACAGGGGATTTTTGTCAGCCCCAGCATTTT CARGTGDFCQPQHF
- TRBJ2-3 TRBV20-1 few TGCAGTGCTAACGGACGGAATACGCAGTATTTT CSANGRNTQYF
TRBD2 TRBJ2-1 TRBV10-1 - TGCGCCAGCAGTGACAGCGGGAGGTACGATGAGCAGTTCTTC CASSDSGRYDEQFF
- TRBJ1-1 TRBV29-1 - TGCAGCGTTGTGAGGGTAGAGGGAAATCGGACTGAAGCTTTCTTT CSVVRVEGNRTEAFF
- TRBJ1-1 TRBV29-1 - TGCAGCGTTGACGGGATCAACCAGAACACTGAAGCTTTCTTT CSVDGINQNTEAFF
- TRBJ2-7 TRBV20-1 few TGCAGTGCTCAGGGCAGGGTGGACCAGTACTTC CSAQGRVDQYF
TRBD1 TRBJ2-7 TRBV5-1 - TGCGCCAGCAGCCCTGACAGGGTATACGGCGAGCAGTACTTC CASSPDRVYGEQYF
TRBD1 TRBJ1-5 TRBV12-3/TRBV12-4 - TGTGCCAGCAGTTTCAGGGGGCCGTATAGCAATCAGCCCCAGCATTTT CASSFRGPYSNQPQHF
TRBD1 TRBJ2-5 TRBV29-1 many TGCAGCGTTGGGACAGGAGCACAAGAGACCCAGTACTTC CSVGTGAQETQYF
- TRBJ2-1 TRBV7-9 - TGTGCCAGCAGCTTGGTGCTAAACCCTAATGAGCAGTTCTTC CASSLVLNPNEQFF
TRBD2 TRBJ2-3 TRBV20-1 few TGCAGTGCTAGTCCACTGACTAGCGGAGCGCCCACAGATACGCAGTATTTT CSASPLTSGAPTDTQYF
- TRBJ2-7 TRBV5-1 - TGCGCCAGCAGCGCAGGGACGGAGCCCTACGAGCAGTACTTC CASSAGTEPYEQYF
TRBD2 TRBJ2-7 TRBV7-9 - TGTGCCAGCTTGGGGCTAGCGGGAGTCGAGCAGTACTTC CASLGLAGVEQYF
- TRBJ2-5 TRBV29-1 - TGCAGCGTTGAACTCGAGGTCAGGGGCGAGACCCAGTACTTC CSVELEVRGETQYF
- TRBJ2-6 TRBV28 - TGTGCCAGCAGTTTTCCCGGGGCCAACGTCCTGACTTTC CASSFPGANVLTF
TRBD2 TRBJ2-1 TRBV12-3/TRBV12-4 once TGTGCCAGCAGTGGGGTAGTTTTTAGCGGGTGGGGCTACAATGAGCAGTTCTTC CASSGVVFSGWGYNEQFF
TRBD1 TRBJ1-4 TRBV29-1 - TGCAGCGTTGTCCGCGGGACAGGGGAGCAAGGCGGTGAAAAACTGTTTTTT CSVVRGTGEQGGEKLFF
TRBD2 TRBJ2-1 TRBV7-7 few TGTGCTAGCAGCCCCGGGACTAGAAGCAATGAGCAGTTCTTC CASSPGTRSNEQFF
- TRBJ2-3 TRBV24-1 - TGTGCCACCAGTGAGGGAGGAGATACGCAGTATTTT CATSEGGDTQYF
TRBD1 TRBJ1-1 TRBV7-9 few TGTGCCAGCAGCTTAATAGGACAGGGGGCGGTCCCTGAAGCTTTCTTT CASSLIGQGAVPEAFF
- TRBJ2-4 TRBV7-9 - TGTGCCAGCAGCTCTGGGTACGAAAAGGCCAAAAACATTCAGTACTTC CASSSGYEKAKNIQYF
- TRBJ2-3 TRBV5-1 - TGCGCCAGCAGCTTGGTTGGAGGGAGTAGCACAGATACGCAGTATTTT CASSLVGGSSTDTQYF
- TRBJ1-2 TRBV28 few TGTGCCAGCAGTTTTGGGGTGGACGGCTATGGCTACACCTTC CASSFGVDGYGYTF
- TRBJ2-1 TRBV14 few TGTGCCAGCAGCTCTTTGTTCGACCCTAAATACAATGAGCAGTTCTTC CASSSLFDPKYNEQFF
- TRBJ2-7 TRBV7-6 - TGTGCCAGCGGCTTAGGACCGGGACGGTTTTACGAGCAGTACTTC CASGLGPGRFYEQYF
TRBD1 TRBJ2-1 TRBV20-1 - TGCAGTGCTGGGGACAGGGCTCCTTTAGATGAGCAGTTCTTC CSAGDRAPLDEQFF
- TRBJ2-7 TRBV11-2 - TGTGCCAGCAGCCCTTTAGGCAGGCAGGGGGGGTACGAGCAGTACTTC CASSPLGRQGGYEQYF